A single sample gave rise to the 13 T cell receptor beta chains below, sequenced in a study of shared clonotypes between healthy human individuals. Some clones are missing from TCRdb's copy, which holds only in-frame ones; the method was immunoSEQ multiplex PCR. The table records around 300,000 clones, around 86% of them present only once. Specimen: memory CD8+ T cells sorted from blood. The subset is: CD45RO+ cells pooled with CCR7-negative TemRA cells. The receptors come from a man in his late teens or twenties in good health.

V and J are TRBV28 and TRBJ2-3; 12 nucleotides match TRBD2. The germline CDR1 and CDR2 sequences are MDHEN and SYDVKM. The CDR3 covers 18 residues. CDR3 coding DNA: TGTGCGACATTTAACGGCTGGCTAGCGGGGGGGCAGGCAGATACGCAGTATTTT. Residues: CATFNGWLAGGQADTQYF.

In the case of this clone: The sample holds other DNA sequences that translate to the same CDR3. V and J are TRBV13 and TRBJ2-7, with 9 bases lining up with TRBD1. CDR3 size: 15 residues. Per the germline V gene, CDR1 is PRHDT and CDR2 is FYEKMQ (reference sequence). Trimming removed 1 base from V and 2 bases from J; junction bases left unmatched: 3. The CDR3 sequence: CASSLAGTGPYEQYF. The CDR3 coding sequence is TGTGCCAGCAGCTTAGCAGGGACAGGGCCCTACGAGCAGTACTTC.

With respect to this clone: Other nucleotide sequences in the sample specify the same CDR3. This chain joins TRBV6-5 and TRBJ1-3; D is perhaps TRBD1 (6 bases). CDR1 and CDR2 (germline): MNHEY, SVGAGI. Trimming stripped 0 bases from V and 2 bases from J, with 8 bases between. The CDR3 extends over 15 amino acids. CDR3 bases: TGTGCCAGCAGTTACTCGGCAGGGGCTGGAAACACCATATATTTT. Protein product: CASSYSAGAGNTIYF.

The CDR3, as DNA: TGCGCCAGCAGCCCGCTGGGACTAGCCAAAAACATTCAGTACTTC. It encodes CASSPLGLAKNIQYF. This rearrangement joins TRBV5-1 to TRBJ2-4, with D possibly TRBD2 on 6 matching bases. Looked up from germline, CDR1 is SGHRS and CDR2 is YFSETQ. V was clipped by 4 bases and J by 0 bases, with 11 bases between them. The CDR3 is 15 residues long. The variable domain in full, completed from reference TRBV5-1 and TRBJ2-4, reads KAGVTQTPRYLIKTRGQQVTLSCSPISGHRSVSWYQQTPGQGLQFLFEYFSETQRNKGNFPGRFSGRQFSNSRSEMNVSTLELGDSALYLCASSPLGLAKNIQYFGAGTRLSVL.

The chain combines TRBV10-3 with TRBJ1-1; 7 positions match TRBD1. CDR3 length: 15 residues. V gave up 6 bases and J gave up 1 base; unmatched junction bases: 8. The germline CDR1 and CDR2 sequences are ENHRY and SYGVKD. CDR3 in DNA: TGTGCCATCAGCGGCAGACAGGGACGGAACACTGAAGCTTTCTTT. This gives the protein CAISGRQGRNTEAFF.

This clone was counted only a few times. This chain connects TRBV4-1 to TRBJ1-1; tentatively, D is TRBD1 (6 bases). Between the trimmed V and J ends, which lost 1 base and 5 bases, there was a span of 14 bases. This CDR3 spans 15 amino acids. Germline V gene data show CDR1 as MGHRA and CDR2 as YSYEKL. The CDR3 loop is CASSQVTQGKTEAFF. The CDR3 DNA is TGCGCCAGCAGCCAAGTAACACAGGGAAAGACTGAAGCTTTCTTT.

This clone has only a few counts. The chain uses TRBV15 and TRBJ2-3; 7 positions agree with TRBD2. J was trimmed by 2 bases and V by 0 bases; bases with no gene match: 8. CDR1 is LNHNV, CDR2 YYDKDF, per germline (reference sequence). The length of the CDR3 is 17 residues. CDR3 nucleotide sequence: TGTGCCACCAGCAGAGAAGGGGCTAGCGGCCACACAGATACGCAGTATTTT. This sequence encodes CATSREGASGHTDTQYF. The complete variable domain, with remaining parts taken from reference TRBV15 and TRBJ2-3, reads DAMVIQNPRYQVTQFGKPVTLSCSQTLNHNVMYWYQQKSSQAPKLLFHYYDKDFNNEADTPDNFQSRRPNTSFCFLDIRSPGLGDTAMYLCATSREGASGHTDTQYFGPGTRLTVL.

The chain's CDR3 is CASSHHSGGFNEQFF. The CDR3 DNA reads TGCGCCAGCAGCCATCATTCGGGGGGGTTCAATGAGCAGTTCTTC. The chain joins TRBV4-1 to TRBJ2-1, with TRBD2 matching 8 bases. This CDR3 region has 15 residues. CDR1 is MGHRA, CDR2 YSYEKL, per germline. The J segment lost 6 bases and the V segment lost 3 bases, leaving 7 bases of the junction unmatched.

The CDR3 coding sequence is TGTGCCAGCAGCGTAGTGCCGGACGGTTACTACGAGCAGTACTTC. Encoded protein: CASSVVPDGYYEQYF. The genes are TRBV9 and TRBJ2-7; D gene unclear. Trimming removed 0 bases from V and 3 bases from J, with 13 bases in between. The CDR3 spans 15 residues. Germline lookup yields CDR1 SGDLS and CDR2 YYNGEE.

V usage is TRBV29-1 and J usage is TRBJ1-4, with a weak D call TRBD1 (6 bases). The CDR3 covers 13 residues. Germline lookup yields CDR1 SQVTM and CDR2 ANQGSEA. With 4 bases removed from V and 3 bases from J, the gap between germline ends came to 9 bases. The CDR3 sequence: CSVVGHSNEKLFF. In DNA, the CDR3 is TGCAGCGTTGTGGGACACTCTAATGAAAAACTGTTTTTT.

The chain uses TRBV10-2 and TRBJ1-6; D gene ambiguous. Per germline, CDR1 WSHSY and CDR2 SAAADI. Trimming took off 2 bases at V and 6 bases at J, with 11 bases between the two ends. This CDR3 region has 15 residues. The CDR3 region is CASSEVAGVNSPLHF. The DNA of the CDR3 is TGCGCCAGCAGTGAGGTGGCAGGCGTTAATTCACCCCTCCACTTT.

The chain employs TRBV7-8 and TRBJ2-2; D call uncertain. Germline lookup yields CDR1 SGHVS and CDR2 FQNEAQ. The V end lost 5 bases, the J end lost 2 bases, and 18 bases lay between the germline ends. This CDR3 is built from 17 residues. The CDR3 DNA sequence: TGTGCCAGCAGCCAGACGAACAGAGAAAGTAACACCGGGGAGCTGTTTTTT. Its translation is CASSQTNRESNTGELFF.

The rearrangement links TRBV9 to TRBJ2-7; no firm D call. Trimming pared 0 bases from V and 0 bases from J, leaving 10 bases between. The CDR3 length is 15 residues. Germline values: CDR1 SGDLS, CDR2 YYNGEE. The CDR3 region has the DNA TGTGCCAGCAGCGTAGGGGCAGCGAGCTCCTACGAGCAGTACTTC. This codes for CASSVGAASSYEQYF.